Here is one TCR beta chain with its context. Which antigen it targets is not known. No qualities accompany the bases; no much larger clone lies one base away. The immunoSEQ Assay, a bias-controlled multiplex PCR, was used to amplify TCRbeta CDR3 regions from genomic DNA. As for the authors' bioinformatics: The number of nucleated cells in each sample was estimated from the amplification of reference gene primers within the assay. Sequence reads were collapsed and filtered to measure the absolute abundance of every unique TCRbeta CDR3 rearrangement. For each sample, productive Simpson clonality was calculated by taking the square root of Simpson's diversity index across productive rearrangements. In its TCRdb copy, this immuneACCESS table keeps in-frame sequences only and misses some clones. Where compared with another copy, unresolved V genes explain less than half of these, and the others have no known cause. V and J calls plus clone size are reproduced from that table; the DNA served to infer D and trimming. Here the sample has 400,000 to 450,000 clones; about nine tenths occur a single time. In total, the top ten clones hold roughly 1.4% of the sample.

The data were obtained in a study of blood T cell repertoires in COVID-19 (TCRdb year 2020). As for the study more broadly: Samples from collaborators originated in the United States, Italy and Spain and spanned both the acute and convalescent phases of COVID-19. The prospective study material was composed of cDNA or gDNA derived from T cells, B-cell-depleted T cells, or PBMCs. Deeply sampled blood TCRbeta repertoires from subjects exposed to, actively infected with, or recovered from COVID-19 were included in the dataset. The repertoires were released in a freely available public database meant as a resource for research on the immune response to SARS-CoV-2. Samples came from the ongoing ImmuneRACE study (first 160 participants) plus 1,254 subjects from 6 global collaborators. Sample metadata almost always included a de-identified subject ID, COVID-19 status, age in years and sex. HLA class I and class II types, where available, came from metadata supplied by the sample provider rather than from assay-based typing. Here is what the overall study found, with its caveats: The quantity of clinical and demographic metadata differed by source and by participant and was supplied without curation.

The CDR3 starts with the cysteine, ends with the phenylalanine, and has 15 residues. Only the CDR3 region is kept as DNA, spanning 45 bases read in frame from base 1. Sequences SGHDT (CDR1) and YYEEEE (CDR2) are obtained from the germline V gene. A distance of 17 bases separates the germline ends of V and J, which lose 4 bases and 3 bases respectively. At one collaborating source in Seattle, patients were enrolled during active infection and were followed longitudinally through the course of disease. Whole blood was collected in K2EDTA tubes by collaborating institutions according to the institutions' own protocols. Collaborator samples were shipped for TCRbeta analysis as frozen whole blood, isolated PBMCs, or DNA extracted from either sample type.

The source is a woman aged 40-49 years with COVID-19, enrolled during active disease. Recombination joined TRBV5-6 with TRBJ2-7; the D gene is possibly TRBD1, with 6 bases matching. The sequencing input was peripheral blood. The nucleotide sequence reads as follows: TGTGCCAGCAGCCCCCGGGACAAAATCCTCTACGAGCAGTACTTC. Its translation is CASSPRDKILYEQYF. The variable domain in full, with residues beyond the CDR3 obtained from the reference TRBV5-6 and TRBJ2-7 genes, is DAGVTQSPTHLIKTRGQQVTLRCSPKSGHDTVSWYQQALGQGPQFIFQYYEEEERQRGNFPDRFSGHQFPNYSSELNVNALLLGDSALYLCASSPRDKILYEQYFGPGTRLTVT.